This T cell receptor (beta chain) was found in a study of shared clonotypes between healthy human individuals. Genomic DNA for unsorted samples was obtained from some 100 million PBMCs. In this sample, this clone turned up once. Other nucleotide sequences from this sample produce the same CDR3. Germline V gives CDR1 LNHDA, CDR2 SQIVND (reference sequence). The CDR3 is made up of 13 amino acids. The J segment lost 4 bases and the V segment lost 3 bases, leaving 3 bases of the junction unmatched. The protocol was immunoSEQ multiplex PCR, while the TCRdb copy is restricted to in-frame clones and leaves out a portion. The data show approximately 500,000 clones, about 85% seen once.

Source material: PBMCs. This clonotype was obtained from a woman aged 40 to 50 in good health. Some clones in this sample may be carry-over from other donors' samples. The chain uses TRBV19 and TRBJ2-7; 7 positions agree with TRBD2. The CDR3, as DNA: TGTGCCAGTAGTATCGGCGGGAGATACGAGCAGTACTTC. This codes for CASSIGGRYEQYF.